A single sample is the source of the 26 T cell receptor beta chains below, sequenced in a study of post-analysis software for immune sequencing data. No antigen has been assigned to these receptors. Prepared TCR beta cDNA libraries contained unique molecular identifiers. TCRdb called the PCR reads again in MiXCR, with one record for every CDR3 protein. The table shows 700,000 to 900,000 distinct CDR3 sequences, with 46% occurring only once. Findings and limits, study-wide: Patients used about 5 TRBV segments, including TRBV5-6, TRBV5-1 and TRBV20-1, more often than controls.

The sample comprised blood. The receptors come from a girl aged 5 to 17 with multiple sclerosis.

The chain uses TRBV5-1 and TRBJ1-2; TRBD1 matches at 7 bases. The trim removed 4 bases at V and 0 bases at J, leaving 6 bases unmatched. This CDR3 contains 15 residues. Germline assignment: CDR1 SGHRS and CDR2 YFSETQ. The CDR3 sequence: CASSGQALANYGYTF. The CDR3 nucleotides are TGCGCCAGCAGCGGACAGGCACTAGCTAACTATGGCTACACCTTC.

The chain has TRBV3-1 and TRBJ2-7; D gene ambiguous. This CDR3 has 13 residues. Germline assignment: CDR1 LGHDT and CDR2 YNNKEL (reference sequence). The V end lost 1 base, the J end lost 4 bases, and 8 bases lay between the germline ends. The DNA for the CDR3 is TGTGCCAGCAGCCAAGGTTCATGGTACGAGCAGTACTTC. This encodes CASSQGSWYEQYF.

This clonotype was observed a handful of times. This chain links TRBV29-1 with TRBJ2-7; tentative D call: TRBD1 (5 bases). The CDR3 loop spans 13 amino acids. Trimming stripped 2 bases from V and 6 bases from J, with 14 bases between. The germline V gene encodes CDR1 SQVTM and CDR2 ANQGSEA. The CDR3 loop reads CSVETPEGVEQYF. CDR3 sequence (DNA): TGCAGCGTTGAAACCCCGGAAGGGGTCGAGCAGTACTTC.

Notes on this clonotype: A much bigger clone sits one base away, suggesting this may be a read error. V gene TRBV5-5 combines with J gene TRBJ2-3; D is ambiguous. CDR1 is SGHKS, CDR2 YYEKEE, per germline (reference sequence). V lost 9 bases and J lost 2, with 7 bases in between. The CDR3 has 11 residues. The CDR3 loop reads CANTHTDTQYF. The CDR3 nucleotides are TGTGCCAACACCCACACAGATACGCAGTATTTT.

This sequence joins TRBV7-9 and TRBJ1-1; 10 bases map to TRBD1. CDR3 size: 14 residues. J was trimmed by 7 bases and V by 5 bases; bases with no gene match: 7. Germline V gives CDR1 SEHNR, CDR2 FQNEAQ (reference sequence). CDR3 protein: CASSAPTGGFEAFF. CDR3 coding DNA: TGTGCCAGCAGCGCCCCGACAGGGGGCTTTGAAGCTTTCTTT.

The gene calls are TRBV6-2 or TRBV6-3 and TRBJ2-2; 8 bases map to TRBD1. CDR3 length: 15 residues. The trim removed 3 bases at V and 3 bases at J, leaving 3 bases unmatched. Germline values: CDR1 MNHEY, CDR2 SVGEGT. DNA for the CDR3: TGTGCCAGCAGTTATTCACAGGGGGACACCGGGGAGCTGTTTTTT. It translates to CASSYSQGDTGELFF.

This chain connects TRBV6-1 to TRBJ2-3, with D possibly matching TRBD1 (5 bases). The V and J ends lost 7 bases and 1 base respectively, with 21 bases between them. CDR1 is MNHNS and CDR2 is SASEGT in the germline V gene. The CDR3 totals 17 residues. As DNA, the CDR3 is TGTGCCAGCAAGCCAGGGTTGGGATTTTCCCGCACAGATACGCAGTATTTT. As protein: CASKPGLGFSRTDTQYF.

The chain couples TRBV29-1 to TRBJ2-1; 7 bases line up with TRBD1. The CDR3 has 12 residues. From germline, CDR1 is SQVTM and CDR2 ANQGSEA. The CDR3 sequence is CGYGTGENEQFF. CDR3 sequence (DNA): TGCGGCTACGGTACAGGGGAAAATGAGCAGTTCTTC.

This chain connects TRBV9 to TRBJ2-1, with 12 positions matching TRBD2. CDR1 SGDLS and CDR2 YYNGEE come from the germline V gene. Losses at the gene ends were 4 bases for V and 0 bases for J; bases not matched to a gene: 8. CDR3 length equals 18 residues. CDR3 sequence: CASSTRTSGDSSYNEQFF. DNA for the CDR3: TGTGCCAGCAGCACCCGGACTAGCGGGGACAGCTCCTACAATGAGCAGTTCTTC. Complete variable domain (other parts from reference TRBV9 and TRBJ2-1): DSGVTQTPKHLITATGQRVTLRCSPRSGDLSVYWYQQSLDQGLQFLIQYYNGEERAKGNILERFSAQQFPDLHSELNLSSLELGDSALYFCASSTRTSGDSSYNEQFFGPGTRLTVL.

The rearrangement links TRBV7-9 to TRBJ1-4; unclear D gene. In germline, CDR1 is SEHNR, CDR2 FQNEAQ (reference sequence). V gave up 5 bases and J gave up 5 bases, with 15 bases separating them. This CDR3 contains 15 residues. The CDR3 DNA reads TGTGCCAGCAGCCCTGGACGGTCTTGGAATGAAAAACTGTTTTTT. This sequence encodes CASSPGRSWNEKLFF.

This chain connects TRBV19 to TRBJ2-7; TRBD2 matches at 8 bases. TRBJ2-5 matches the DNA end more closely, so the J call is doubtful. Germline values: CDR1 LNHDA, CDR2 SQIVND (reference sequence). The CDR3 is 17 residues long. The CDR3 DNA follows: TGTGCCAGTAGTATTGGGGGAGCGGGACTAGGTGAAGAGACCCAGTACTTC. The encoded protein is CASSIGGAGLGEETQYF.

DNA for the CDR3: TGTGCCATCAAACCCGGGACAGACTCCTACGAGCAGTACTTC. It yields the protein CAIKPGTDSYEQYF. The rearrangement joins TRBV10-3 to TRBJ2-7, with 7 bases that match TRBD1. The trim removed 7 bases at V and 0 bases at J, leaving 6 bases unmatched. The CDR3 is made up of 14 amino acids. Germline loops: CDR1 ENHRY, CDR2 SYGVKD.

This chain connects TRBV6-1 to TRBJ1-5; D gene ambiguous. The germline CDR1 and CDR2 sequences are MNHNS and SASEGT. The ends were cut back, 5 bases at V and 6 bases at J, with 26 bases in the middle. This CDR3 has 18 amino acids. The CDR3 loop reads CASSPIRPNRVQGQPQHF. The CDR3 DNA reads TGTGCCAGCAGTCCAATACGCCCGAACAGAGTTCAAGGTCAGCCCCAGCATTTT.

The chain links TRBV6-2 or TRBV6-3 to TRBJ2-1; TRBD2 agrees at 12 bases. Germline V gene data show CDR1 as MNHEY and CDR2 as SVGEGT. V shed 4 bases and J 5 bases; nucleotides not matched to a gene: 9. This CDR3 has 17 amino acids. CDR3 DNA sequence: TGTGCCAGCAGTTCACTAAGGACTAGCGGGAACGACAATGAGCAGTTCTTC. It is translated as CASSSLRTSGNDNEQFF.

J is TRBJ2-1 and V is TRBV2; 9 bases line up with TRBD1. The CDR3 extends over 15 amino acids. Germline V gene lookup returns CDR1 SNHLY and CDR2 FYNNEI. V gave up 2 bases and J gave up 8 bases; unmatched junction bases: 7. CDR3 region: CASSEQTGGDYEQFF. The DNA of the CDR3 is TGTGCCAGCAGTGAACAGACAGGGGGTGACTATGAGCAGTTCTTC.

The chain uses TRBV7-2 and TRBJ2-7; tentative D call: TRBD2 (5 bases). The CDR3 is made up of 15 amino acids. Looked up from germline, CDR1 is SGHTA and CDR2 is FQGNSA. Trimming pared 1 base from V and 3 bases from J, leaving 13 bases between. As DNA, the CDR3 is TGTGCCAGCAGCTTAGTTACGGACGCGGGCTACGAGCAGTACTTC. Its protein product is CASSLVTDAGYEQYF.

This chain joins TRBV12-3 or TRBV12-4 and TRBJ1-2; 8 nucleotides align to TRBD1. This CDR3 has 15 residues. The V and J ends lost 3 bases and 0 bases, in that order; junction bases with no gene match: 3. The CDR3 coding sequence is TGTGCCAGCAGTTTCGGGACAGGCACTAACTATGGCTACACCTTC. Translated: CASSFGTGTNYGYTF.

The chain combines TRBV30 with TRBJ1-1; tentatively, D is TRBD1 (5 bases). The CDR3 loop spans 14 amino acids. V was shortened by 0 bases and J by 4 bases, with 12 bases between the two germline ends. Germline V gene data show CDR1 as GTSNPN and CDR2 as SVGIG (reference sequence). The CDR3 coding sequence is TGTGCCTGGAGTGTACAACGGGGGAGCACTGAAGCTTTCTTT. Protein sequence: CAWSVQRGSTEAFF.

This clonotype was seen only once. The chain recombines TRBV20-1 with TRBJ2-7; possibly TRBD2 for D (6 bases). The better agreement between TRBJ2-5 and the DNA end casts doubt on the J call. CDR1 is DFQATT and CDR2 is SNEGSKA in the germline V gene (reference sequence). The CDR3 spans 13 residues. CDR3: CSARELAGETQYF. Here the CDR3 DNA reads TGCAGTGCTAGAGAACTAGCTGGGGAGACCCAGTACTTC.

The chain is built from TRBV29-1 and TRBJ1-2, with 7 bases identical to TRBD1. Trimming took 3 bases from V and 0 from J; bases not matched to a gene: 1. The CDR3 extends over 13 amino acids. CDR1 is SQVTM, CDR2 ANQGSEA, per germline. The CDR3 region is CSVDGTANYGYTF. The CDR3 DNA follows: TGCAGCGTTGACGGGACAGCTAACTATGGCTACACCTTC.

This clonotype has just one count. CDR3 sequence (DNA): TGTGCCAGCAGTCTAGATCCGGGGGCGGACGAGCAGTACTTC. It translates to CASSLDPGADEQYF. The gene calls are TRBV27 and TRBJ2-5; D may correspond to TRBD1 or TRBD2 (6 bases each). The DNA matches TRBJ2-7 better at its end, which makes the J call doubtful. CDR1 is MNHEY, CDR2 SMNVEV, per germline (reference sequence). The CDR3 sequence is 14 residues long.

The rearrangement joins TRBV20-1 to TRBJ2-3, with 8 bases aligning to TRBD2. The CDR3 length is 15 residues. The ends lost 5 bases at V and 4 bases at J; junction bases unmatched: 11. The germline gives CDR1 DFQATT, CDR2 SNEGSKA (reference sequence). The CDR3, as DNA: TGCAGTGCTCCATCGAGGCGGGAGGTCTCAGATACGCAGTATTTT. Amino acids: CSAPSRREVSDTQYF.

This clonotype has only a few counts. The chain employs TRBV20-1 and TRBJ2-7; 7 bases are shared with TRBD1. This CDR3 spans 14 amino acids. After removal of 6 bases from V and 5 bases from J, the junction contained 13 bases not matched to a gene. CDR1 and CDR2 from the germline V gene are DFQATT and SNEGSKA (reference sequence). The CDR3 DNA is TGCAGTGCGACCACAGGGGCCCTTATGAACGAGCAGTACTTC. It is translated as CSATTGALMNEQYF.

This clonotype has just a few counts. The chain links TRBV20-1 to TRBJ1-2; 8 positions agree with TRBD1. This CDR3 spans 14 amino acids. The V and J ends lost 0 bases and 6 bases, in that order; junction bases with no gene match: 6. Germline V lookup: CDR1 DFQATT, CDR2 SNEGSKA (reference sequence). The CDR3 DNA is TGCAGTGCTAGAGAGGCGGGACAGGCGCATGGCTACACCTTC. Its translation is CSAREAGQAHGYTF.

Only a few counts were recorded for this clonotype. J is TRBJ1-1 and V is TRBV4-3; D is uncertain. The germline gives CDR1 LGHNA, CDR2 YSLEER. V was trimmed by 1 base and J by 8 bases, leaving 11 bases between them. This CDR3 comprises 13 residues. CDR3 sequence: CASSQVLGREAFF. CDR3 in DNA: TGCGCCAGCAGCCAAGTTTTGGGCAGGGAAGCTTTCTTT.

CDR3 loop: CASSPIKNEQFF. DNA of the CDR3: TGTGCCAGCTCACCGATTAAAAATGAGCAGTTCTTC. The rearrangement links TRBV7-9 to TRBJ2-1; no reliable D call. The ends were cut back, 8 bases at V and 7 bases at J, with 12 bases in the middle. From germline, CDR1 is SEHNR and CDR2 FQNEAQ (reference sequence). This CDR3 comprises 12 residues.